The 18 T cell receptor beta chains presented below share a single source sample, sequenced in a study of T cells after yellow fever vaccination. Via MiXCR, TCRdb re-called the 5' RACE reads, giving one row per CDR3 protein. The sample contains roughly 500,000 distinct CDR3 sequences, 15% to 20% of which appear only once. The sample in question was PBMCs, obtained 15 days after the yellow fever booster vaccination. Every receptor here comes from a man aged 25 to 40 who received the YFV17D yellow fever vaccine.

This clonotype has a handful of counts. The chain recombines TRBV7-2 with TRBJ2-1; 9 nucleotides line up with TRBD1. Germline V CDR1 and CDR2: SGHTA, FQGNSA. The CDR3 loop spans 16 amino acids. V shed 6 bases, J shed 7 bases, and the junction held 13 bases outside the gene matches. The CDR3: CASRPFLRQGGNEQFF. Here the CDR3 DNA reads TGTGCCAGCAGACCATTCCTCCGACAGGGGGGAAATGAGCAGTTCTTC.

The V gene is TRBV12-3 or TRBV12-4, the J gene TRBJ2-7; 10 nucleotides align to TRBD1. V trimming: 5 bases; J trimming: 4 bases; junction bases outside the gene matches: 5. This CDR3 contains 14 residues. This chain's CDR3 is CASSKGQGMYEQYF. CDR3 sequence (DNA): TGTGCCAGCAGTAAGGGACAGGGGATGTACGAGCAGTACTTC.

V usage is TRBV28 and J usage is TRBJ2-1, with D perhaps matching TRBD1 (6 bases). The germline V and J ends were trimmed by 2 bases and 4 bases, with 15 bases remaining between them. Per germline, CDR1 MDHEN and CDR2 SYDVKM. The CDR3 loop spans 16 amino acids. This CDR3 is CASSLLGQGWYNEQFF. CDR3 nucleotides: TGTGCCAGCAGTTTACTAGGGCAGGGGTGGTACAATGAGCAGTTCTTC.

The chain recombines TRBV5-1 with TRBJ1-2; D possibly corresponds to TRBD1 (6 bases). V gave up 0 bases and J gave up 6 bases, with 9 bases separating them. CDR3 length equals 13 residues. Germline V lookup: CDR1 SGHRS, CDR2 YFSETQ. Here the CDR3 reads CASSLEGGNGYTF. The CDR3 coding sequence is TGCGCCAGCAGCTTGGAGGGGGGTAATGGCTACACCTTC.

In its sample, this clonotype was seen a few times. This sequence joins TRBV11-2 and TRBJ1-2; D gene unclear. Trimming removed 1 base from V and 7 bases from J, with 13 bases in between. CDR1 is SGHAT and CDR2 is FQNNGV in the germline V gene. CDR3 length: 14 residues. The chain's CDR3 is CASSLVITETGYTF. CDR3 nucleotide sequence: TGTGCCAGCAGCTTAGTGATTACAGAAACTGGCTACACCTTC. The variable domain in full, with the rest retrieved from reference TRBV11-2 and TRBJ1-2, is EAGVAQSPRYKIIEKRQSVAFWCNPISGHATLYWYQQILGQGPKLLIQFQNNGVVDDSQLPKDRFSAERLKGVDSTLKIQPAKLEDSAVYLCASSLVITETGYTFGSGTRLTVV.

This clonotype was counted a few times. The chain carries TRBV10-3 and TRBJ2-1, with 10 nucleotides matching TRBD2. V was pared by 1 base and J by 5 bases, with 5 bases of the junction left unmatched. This CDR3 region has 16 residues. Germline V CDR1 and CDR2: ENHRY, SYGVKD. The CDR3 region has the DNA TGTGCCATCAGTGAGTTGCTAGCGGGAGTACACAATGAGCAGTTCTTC. Protein product: CAISELLAGVHNEQFF.

In its sample, this clonotype was seen a few times. The gene calls are TRBV9 and TRBJ2-3, with a possible D match to TRBD2 (6 bases). Between the trimmed V and J ends, which lost 7 bases and 0 bases, there was a span of 15 bases. Germline V CDR1 and CDR2: SGDLS, YYNGEE. This CDR3 region has 15 residues. CDR3 bases: TGTGCCAGCGGGCGGGGAGAAACTAGCACAGATACGCAGTATTTT. Translated: CASGRGETSTDTQYF. Using reference TRBV9 and TRBJ2-3 for the parts outside the CDR3, the full variable domain is DSGVTQTPKHLITATGQRVTLRCSPRSGDLSVYWYQQSLDQGLQFLIQYYNGEERAKGNILERFSAQQFPDLHSELNLSSLELGDSALYFCASGRGETSTDTQYFGPGTRLTVL.

This clonotype has a handful of counts. The chain uses TRBV18 and TRBJ2-1, with 10 bases fitting TRBD2. Trimming cost V 2 bases and J 6 bases; bases outside gene matches: 4. Germline V CDR1 and CDR2: KGHSH, LQKENI. The CDR3 spans 15 residues. CDR3 DNA sequence: TGTGCCAGCTCACCAAAGATAGCGGGAGGCAATGAGCAGTTCTTC. Its protein product is CASSPKIAGGNEQFF.

The chain combines TRBV7-9 with TRBJ1-3; 8 bases are a match to TRBD1. The CDR3 is made up of 14 amino acids. CDR1 is SEHNR and CDR2 is FQNEAQ in the germline V gene (reference sequence). V shed 3 bases, J shed 7 bases, and the junction held 5 bases outside the gene matches. The CDR3 reads CASSLRQGRNTIYF. CDR3 bases: TGTGCCAGCAGCTTGCGACAGGGGCGGAACACCATATATTTT.

This clonotype turned up a few times. The DNA of the CDR3 is TGCAGCGTTGACCCCACAGGGGGCCAAGAGACCCAGTACTTC. Translated: CSVDPTGGQETQYF. The chain carries TRBV29-1 and TRBJ2-5; 8 bases map to TRBD1. This CDR3 region has 14 residues. The J segment lost 1 base and the V segment lost 3 bases, leaving 4 bases of the junction unmatched. CDR1 is SQVTM and CDR2 is ANQGSEA in the germline V gene.

This clonotype has more than one count but fewer than ten. The chain links TRBV5-1 to TRBJ2-7; D may be TRBD1 (6 bases). The CDR3 sequence is 13 residues long. The V end lost 0 bases, the J end lost 6 bases, and 10 bases lay between the germline ends. Germline CDR1 reads SGHRS; CDR2 reads YFSETQ. The CDR3 coding sequence is TGCGCCAGCAGCTTGGAGGTCAGGGGCGAGCAGTACTTC. It translates to CASSLEVRGEQYF.

The chain couples TRBV4-2 to TRBJ2-3; 8 bases agree with TRBD2. V lost 0 bases and J lost 5; bases outside the gene matches: 10. CDR1 is LGHNA and CDR2 is YNFKEQ in the germline V gene. The CDR3 totals 17 residues. CDR3 bases: TGTGCCAGCAGCCAAGAGATTTCGGGGGGGAGGGGAGATACGCAGTATTTT. Translating it yields CASSQEISGGRGDTQYF.

Only a few counts were recorded for this clonotype. The rearrangement uses TRBV20-1 and TRBJ2-5; D may be TRBD2 (5 bases). V was trimmed by 7 bases and J by 4 bases, leaving 13 bases between them. The CDR3 has 12 residues. Per germline, CDR1 DFQATT and CDR2 SNEGSKA (reference sequence). CDR3 in amino acids: CSVSGSGETQYF. The CDR3 DNA follows: TGCAGTGTTTCGGGGAGCGGAGAGACCCAGTACTTC.

The rearrangement links TRBV6-1 to TRBJ1-5; D is undetermined. The V gene's germline CDR1 is MNHNS and CDR2 SASEGT. This CDR3 has 14 amino acids. V was shortened by 6 bases and J by 3 bases, with 12 bases between the two germline ends. The CDR3, as DNA: TGTGCCAGCAGGGGTGAGTTAGACAATCAGCCCCAGCATTTT. Its translation is CASRGELDNQPQHF.

V usage is TRBV19 and J usage is TRBJ1-1, with a tentative D call TRBD1 (6 bases). CDR3 length: 13 residues. The germline V gene has CDR1 LNHDA and CDR2 SQIVND (reference sequence). V lost 6 bases, J lost 4 bases, and 12 bases lay in between. CDR3 residues: CASSWTETTEAFF. The CDR3 region has the DNA TGTGCCAGTAGCTGGACAGAAACCACTGAAGCTTTCTTT.

The chain joins TRBV14 to TRBJ2-1, with TRBD1 identical over 7 bases. Germline V lookup: CDR1 SGHDN, CDR2 FVKESK. V dropped 0 bases and J dropped 4; count of bases not matched to a gene: 6. There are 16 residues in the CDR3. The CDR3 sequence is CASSQDRGQVYNEQFF. In nucleotides, the CDR3 is TGTGCCAGCAGCCAAGATAGGGGGCAGGTTTACAATGAGCAGTTCTTC.

The sample holds a few counts of this clonotype. One end of the junction does not line up with germline, which may come from a read error. The chain's CDR3 is CAWSAGNAGELFF. CDR3 bases: TGTGCCTGGAGTGCAGGGAACGCCGGGGAGCTGTTTTTT. The genes are TRBV30 and TRBJ2-2, with D tentatively TRBD1 (5 bases). The CDR3 has 13 amino acids. Germline values: CDR1 GTSNPN, CDR2 SVGIG (reference sequence).

This clonotype was seen a handful of times. This chain uses TRBV20-1 with TRBJ2-1; TRBD2 agrees at 10 bases. Germline V gives CDR1 DFQATT, CDR2 SNEGSKA (reference sequence). V was clipped by 6 bases and J by 3 bases; unmatched bases: 8. There are 15 residues in the CDR3. CDR3 nucleotides: TGCAGTGCAGAAACCGGGACTAGCGTCTACAATGAGCAGTTCTTC. Its translation: CSAETGTSVYNEQFF.